This T cell receptor beta chain was obtained from a study of shared clonotypes between healthy human individuals. This clone was counted a single time. Some clones are missing from TCRdb's copy, which holds only in-frame ones; the method was immunoSEQ multiplex PCR. Of about a million clones detected, roughly 80% appear once; the ten largest clones hold 0.89%. The sequence derives from a man aged 18 to 29 in good health. Some clones in this sample may be carry-over from other donors' samples. The sequenced sample consisted of memory CD4+ T cells from PBMCs. Subset indicated: CD45RA-negative fraction.

The CDR3 nucleotides read TGCGCCAGCAGTGAATCCAGGGGACACACAGATACGCAGTATTTT. Translating gives CASSESRGHTDTQYF. The V call is TRBV10-1, the J call TRBJ2-3; maybe TRBD1 (6 bases). Germline values: CDR1 WNHNN, CDR2 SYGVQD (reference sequence). This CDR3 spans 15 amino acids. With 3 bases removed from V and 2 bases from J, the gap between germline ends came to 12 bases.